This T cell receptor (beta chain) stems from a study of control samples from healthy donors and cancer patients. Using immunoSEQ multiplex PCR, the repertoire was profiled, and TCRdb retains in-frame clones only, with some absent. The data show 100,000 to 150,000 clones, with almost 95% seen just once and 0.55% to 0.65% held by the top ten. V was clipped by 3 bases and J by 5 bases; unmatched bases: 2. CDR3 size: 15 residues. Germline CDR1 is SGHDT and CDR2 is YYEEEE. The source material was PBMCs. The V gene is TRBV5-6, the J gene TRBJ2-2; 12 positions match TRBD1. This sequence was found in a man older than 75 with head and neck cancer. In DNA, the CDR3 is TGTGCCAGCAGCTGGGACAGGGGGCTAACCGGGGAGCTGTTTTTT. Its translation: CASSWDRGLTGELFF.